Listed below are T cell receptor beta chains from one sample, sequenced in a study of cytomegalovirus exposure and HLA in healthy donors. The method was immunoSEQ multiplex PCR; TCRdb's version includes in-frame clones alone and lacks a portion of them. Of about 140,000 clones listed, around 90% were seen once; the top ten hold roughly 0.5%. Sequenced material: PBMCs. These receptors originate from a woman in her thirties or forties in good health and CMV-seronegative. Each CDR3 is given with its conserved first and last residue. Each record gives: D gene, J gene, V gene, clone size, CDR3 DNA, CDR3 protein. D genes are given only for firm matches. Some rows have no size entry. The others give once, few or many, or a class for an expanded clone.

NA	TRBJ1-5	TRBV6-5	NA	TGTGCCAGCAGTTACAGGGGGGGCAACAATCAGCCCCAGCATTTT	CASSYRGGNNQPQHF
NA	TRBJ2-6	TRBV21-1	NA	TGTGCCAGCAGCACCAAGACAGAGGGGGATTCTGGGGCCAACGTCCTGACTTTC	CASSTKTEGDSGANVLTF
TRBD1	TRBJ2-1	TRBV6-5	NA	TGTGCCAGCAGTACCGGGACAGCGCAGTTCTTC	CASSTGTAQFF
TRBD1	TRBJ2-1	TRBV9	NA	TGTGCCAGCAGCGATGGAACCGGACAGGGCACCAATGAGCAGTTCTTC	CASSDGTGQGTNEQFF
TRBD1	TRBJ1-5	TRBV29-1	few	TGCAGCGCCGGGACAGGGGGCGATCAGCCCCAGCATTTT	CSAGTGGDQPQHF
NA	TRBJ1-3	TRBV18	NA	TGTGCCAGCTCACCTCAGACAGGATCCTCTGGAAACACCATATATTTT	CASSPQTGSSGNTIYF
TRBD2	TRBJ2-1	TRBV10-3	once	TGTGCCATCAGTGAGGTGACTAGCGGGAGGTCTGAGCAGTTCTTC	CAISEVTSGRSEQFF
TRBD2	TRBJ2-5	TRBV11-2	NA	TGTGCCAGCAGCCGGGGGACTAGCGGGATTCAAGAGACCCAGTACTTC	CASSRGTSGIQETQYF
TRBD1	TRBJ1-1	TRBV28	NA	TGTGCCAGCAGTTTTGTCGGGACAGGGTTCAACACTGAAGCTTTCTTT	CASSFVGTGFNTEAFF
NA	TRBJ2-3	TRBV11-3	few	TGTGCCAGCAGCTTCAGCGGTAGCACAGATACGCAGTATTTT	CASSFSGSTDTQYF
NA	TRBJ2-1	TRBV5-1	NA	TGCGCCAGCAGCTTGAGCCTAGCCTACAATGAGCAGTTCTTC	CASSLSLAYNEQFF
NA	TRBJ1-1	TRBV21-1	NA	TGTGCCAGCAGCAGAATCGCAAGGGGACATCCCTGGTCGTGGTTGAACACTGAAGCTTTCTTT	CASSRIARGHPWSWLNTEAFF
NA	TRBJ1-2	TRBV29-1	NA	TGCAGCGTTGTGGGGTTTGTCCGAGGGGGTGGCTACACCTTC	CSVVGFVRGGGYTF
TRBD1	TRBJ2-5	TRBV7-9	NA	TGTGCCAGCAGCTTCCAGGGGGCCCTATCGGAGACCCAGTACTTC	CASSFQGALSETQYF
NA	TRBJ1-1	TRBV5-4	few	TGTGCCAGCAGCGCGGACAGCATGAACACTGAAGCTTTCTTT	CASSADSMNTEAFF
TRBD1	TRBJ1-2	TRBV6-1	NA	TGTGCCAGCAGCGACAGGGGGTATGGCTACACCTTC	CASSDRGYGYTF
TRBD1	TRBJ2-5	TRBV2	NA	TGTGCCAGCACCAGACAGGGGGCCCAAGAGACCCAGTACTTC	CASTRQGAQETQYF
TRBD2	TRBJ2-1	TRBV5-4	NA	TGTGCCAGCAGCTTGACTAGCGGTGGCTACAATGAGCAGTTCTTC	CASSLTSGGYNEQFF
NA	TRBJ1-2	TRBV7-2	NA	TGTGCCAGCAGCTTAGATGACAGGATTGGCTACACCTTC	CASSLDDRIGYTF
TRBD2	TRBJ2-1	TRBV14	NA	TGTGCCAGCAGCCAAGATCGACTAGCGGGGCCTCTGCCCAATGAGCAGTTCTTC	CASSQDRLAGPLPNEQFF
NA	TRBJ2-7	TRBV4-1	NA	TGCGCCAGCAGCTTGGCGATGGGCCCCTACGAGCAGTACTTC	CASSLAMGPYEQYF
NA	TRBJ1-1	TRBV28	NA	TGTGCCAGCAGCCCTGGGGACACCAGGGCGGACACTGAAGCTTTCTTT	CASSPGDTRADTEAFF
NA	TRBJ2-3	TRBV19	few	TGTGCCAGTAAACAGCGGAAAAGCACAGATACGCAGTATTTT	CASKQRKSTDTQYF
NA	TRBJ1-5	TRBV19	NA	TGTGCCAGTAGTATCCGTTCGGATCAGCCCCAGCATTTT	CASSIRSDQPQHF
NA	TRBJ2-7	TRBV28	NA	TGTGCCAGCAGTCTTAGCGGCTACGAGCAGTACTTC	CASSLSGYEQYF